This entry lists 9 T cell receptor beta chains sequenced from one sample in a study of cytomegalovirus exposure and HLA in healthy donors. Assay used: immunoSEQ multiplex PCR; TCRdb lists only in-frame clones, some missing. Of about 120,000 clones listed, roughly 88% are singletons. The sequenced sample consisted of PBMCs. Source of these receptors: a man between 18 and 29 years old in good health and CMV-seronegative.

The CDR3 coding sequence is TGTGCCAGCAGTAGCCCGACTTTAGGGGCTGAAGCTTTCTTT. It translates to CASSSPTLGAEAFF. J is TRBJ1-1 and V is TRBV6-5; a possible D gene is TRBD1 (5 bases). The ends were cut back, 5 bases at V and 6 bases at J, with 16 bases in the middle. Germline CDR1 reads MNHEY; CDR2 reads SVGAGI. This CDR3 is built from 14 residues.

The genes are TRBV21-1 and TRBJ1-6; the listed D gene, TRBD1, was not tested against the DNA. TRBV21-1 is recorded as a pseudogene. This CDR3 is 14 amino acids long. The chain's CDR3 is CASKSVDRGVPLHF. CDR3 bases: TGTGCCAGCAAGAGTGTAGACAGGGGCGTTCCCCTCCACTTT.

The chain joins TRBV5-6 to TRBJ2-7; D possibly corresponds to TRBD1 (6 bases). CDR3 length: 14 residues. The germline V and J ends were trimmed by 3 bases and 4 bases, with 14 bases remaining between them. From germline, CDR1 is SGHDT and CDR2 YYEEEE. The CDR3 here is CASSWTASGYEQYF. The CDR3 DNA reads TGTGCCAGCAGCTGGACAGCATCGGGTTACGAGCAGTACTTC.

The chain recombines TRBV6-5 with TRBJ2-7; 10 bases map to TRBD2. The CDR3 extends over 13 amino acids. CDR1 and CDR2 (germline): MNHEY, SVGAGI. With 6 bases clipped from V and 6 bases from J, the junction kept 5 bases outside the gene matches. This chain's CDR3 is CASSVAGGSEQYF. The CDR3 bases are TGTGCCAGCAGCGTAGCGGGAGGTTCCGAGCAGTACTTC.

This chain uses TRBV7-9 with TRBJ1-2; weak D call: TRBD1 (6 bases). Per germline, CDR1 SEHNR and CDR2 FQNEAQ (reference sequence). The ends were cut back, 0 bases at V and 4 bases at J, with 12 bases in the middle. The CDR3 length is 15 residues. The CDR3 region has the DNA TGTGCCAGCAGCTTAGCCGGTGACAGGATCTATGGCTACACCTTC. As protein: CASSLAGDRIYGYTF.

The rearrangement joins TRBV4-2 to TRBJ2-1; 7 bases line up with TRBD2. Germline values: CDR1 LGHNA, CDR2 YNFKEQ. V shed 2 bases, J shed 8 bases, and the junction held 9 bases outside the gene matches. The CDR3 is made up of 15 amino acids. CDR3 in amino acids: CASSQLGVGGDEQFF. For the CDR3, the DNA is TGTGCCAGCAGCCAACTCGGGGTGGGAGGGGATGAGCAGTTCTTC.

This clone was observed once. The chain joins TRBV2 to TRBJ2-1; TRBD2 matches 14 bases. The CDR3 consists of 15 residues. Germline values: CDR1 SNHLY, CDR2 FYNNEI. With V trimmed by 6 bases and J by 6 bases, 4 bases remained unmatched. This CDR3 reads CASRGLAGVSNEQFF. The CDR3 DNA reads TGTGCCAGCAGGGGACTAGCGGGAGTGTCCAATGAGCAGTTCTTC.

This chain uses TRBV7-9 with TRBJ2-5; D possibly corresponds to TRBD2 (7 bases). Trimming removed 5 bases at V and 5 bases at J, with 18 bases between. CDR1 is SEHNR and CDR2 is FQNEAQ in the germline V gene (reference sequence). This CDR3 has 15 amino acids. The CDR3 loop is CASSPRGGVGETQYF. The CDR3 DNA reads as TGTGCCAGCAGCCCTCGAGGGGGGGTAGGGGAGACCCAGTACTTC. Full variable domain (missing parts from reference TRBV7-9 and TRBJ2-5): DTGVSQNPRHKITKRGQNVTFRCDPISEHNRLYWYRQTLGQGPEFLTYFQNEAQLEKSRLLSDRFSAERPKGSFSTLEIQRTEQGDSAMYLCASSPRGGVGETQYFGPGTRLLVL.

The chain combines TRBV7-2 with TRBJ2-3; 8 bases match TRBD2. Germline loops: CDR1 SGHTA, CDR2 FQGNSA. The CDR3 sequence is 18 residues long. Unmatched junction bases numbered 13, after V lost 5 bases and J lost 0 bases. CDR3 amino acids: CASSHRVAGGLSTDTQYF. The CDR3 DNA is TGTGCCAGCAGCCATCGGGTTGCGGGGGGCCTGAGCACAGATACGCAGTATTTT. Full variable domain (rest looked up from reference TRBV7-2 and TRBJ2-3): GAGVSQSPSNKVTEKGKDVELRCDPISGHTALYWYRQSLGQGLEFLIYFQGNSAPDKSGLPSDRFSAERTGGSVSTLTIQRTQQEDSAVYLCASSHRVAGGLSTDTQYFGPGTRLTVL.